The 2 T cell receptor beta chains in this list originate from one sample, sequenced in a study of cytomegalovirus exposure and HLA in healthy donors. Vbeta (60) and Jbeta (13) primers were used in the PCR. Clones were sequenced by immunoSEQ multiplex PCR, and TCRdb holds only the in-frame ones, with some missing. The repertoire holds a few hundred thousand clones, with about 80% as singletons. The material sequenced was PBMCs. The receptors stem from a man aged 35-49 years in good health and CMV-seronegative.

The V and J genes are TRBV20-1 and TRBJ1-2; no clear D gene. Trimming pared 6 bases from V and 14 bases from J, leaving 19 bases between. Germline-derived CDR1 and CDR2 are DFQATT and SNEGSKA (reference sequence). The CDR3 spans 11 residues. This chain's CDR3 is CSARSPTLGTF. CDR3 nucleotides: TGCAGTGCCCGGTCCCCCACCCTCGGGACCTTC.

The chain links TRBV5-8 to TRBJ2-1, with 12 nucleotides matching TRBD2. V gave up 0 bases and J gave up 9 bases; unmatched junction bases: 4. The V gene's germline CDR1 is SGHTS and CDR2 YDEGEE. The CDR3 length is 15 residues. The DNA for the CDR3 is TGTGCCAGCAGCTTGGTCCTAGCGGGAGGGTTTGAGCAGTTCTTC. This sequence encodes CASSLVLAGGFEQFF.